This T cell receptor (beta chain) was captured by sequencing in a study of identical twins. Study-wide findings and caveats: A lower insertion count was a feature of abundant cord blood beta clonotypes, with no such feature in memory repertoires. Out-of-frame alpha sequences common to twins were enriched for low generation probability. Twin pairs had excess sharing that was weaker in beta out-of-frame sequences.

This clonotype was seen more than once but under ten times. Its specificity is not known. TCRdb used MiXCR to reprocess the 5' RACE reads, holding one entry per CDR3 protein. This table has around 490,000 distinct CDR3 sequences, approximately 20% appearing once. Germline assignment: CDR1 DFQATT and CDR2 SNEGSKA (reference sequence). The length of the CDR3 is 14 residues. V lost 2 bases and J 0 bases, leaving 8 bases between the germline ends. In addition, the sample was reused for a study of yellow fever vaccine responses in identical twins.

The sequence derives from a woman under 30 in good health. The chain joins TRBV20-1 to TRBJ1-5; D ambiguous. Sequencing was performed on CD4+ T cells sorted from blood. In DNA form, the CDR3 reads TGCAGTGCTAGAAGGGAAAATAGCAATCAGCCCCAGCATTTT. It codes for CSARRENSNQPQHF.